What follows are 17 T cell receptor beta chains derived from one specimen sequenced in a study of shared clonotypes between healthy human individuals. The assay was immunoSEQ multiplex PCR, and TCRdb's table has in-frame clones only and misses some. The sample lists some 680,000 clones; around 78% were seen once. Sample: memory CD4+ T cells sorted from blood. The sample's subset: CD45RA-negative fraction. The receptors derive from a young woman in good health.

The chain combines TRBV18 with TRBJ1-3; 9 positions agree with TRBD1. The CDR3 has 17 amino acids. Germline V gene data show CDR1 as KGHSH and CDR2 as LQKENI. J was trimmed by 0 bases and V by 8 bases; bases with no gene match: 11. The CDR3 loop is CASAPGQGQISGNTIYF. The CDR3, as DNA: TGTGCCAGCGCCCCGGGACAGGGCCAAATCTCTGGAAACACCATATATTTT. Combining the CDR3 with reference TRBV18 and TRBJ1-3 gives the whole variable domain NAGVMQNPRHLVRRRGQEARLRCSPMKGHSHVYWYRQLPEEGLKFMVYLQKENIIDESGMPKERFSAEFPKEGPSILRIQQVVRGDSAAYFCASAPGQGQISGNTIYFGEGSWLTVV.

The rearrangement links TRBV12-5 to TRBJ2-3, with a possible D match to TRBD1 (5 bases). Germline V gene data show CDR1 as LGHNT and CDR2 as FRNRAP. CDR3 size: 13 residues. Trimming removed 1 base from V and 9 bases from J, with 11 bases in between. The CDR3 nucleotides read TGTGCTAGTGGTTTGGGCCGGACAAGGACGCAGTATTTT. The encoded protein is CASGLGRTRTQYF.

This sequence joins TRBV6-1 and TRBJ2-7, with D perhaps TRBD1 (6 bases). V lost 8 bases and J 5 bases, leaving 19 bases between the germline ends. The V gene's germline CDR1 is MNHNS and CDR2 SASEGT. This CDR3 spans 14 amino acids. The CDR3 loop reads CASQGRRQANEQYF. For the CDR3, the DNA is TGTGCCAGCCAAGGGCGGCGACAGGCAAACGAGCAGTACTTC.

The rearrangement links TRBV30 to TRBJ2-2, with 9 bases that match TRBD2. The V gene end was trimmed by 3 bases and the J gene end by 1 base; junction bases not matched to a gene: 0. Germline V gene data show CDR1 as GTSNPN and CDR2 as SVGIG (reference sequence). This CDR3 region has 14 residues. The CDR3 loop is CAWRTSGNTGELFF. The CDR3 coding sequence is TGTGCCTGGAGGACTAGCGGGAACACCGGGGAGCTGTTTTTT.

With respect to this clone: Other DNA sequences in the same sample also yield this CDR3. This chain connects TRBV18 to TRBJ1-5; 9 bases align to TRBD1. Losses at the gene ends were 5 bases for V and 7 bases for J; bases not matched to a gene: 6. The CDR3 spans 14 residues. CDR1 and CDR2 (germline): KGHSH, LQKENI. CDR3 region: CASSSGQGGQPQHF. CDR3 DNA: TGTGCCAGCTCATCGGGACAGGGTGGCCAGCCCCAGCATTTT. Full variable domain (missing parts from reference TRBV18 and TRBJ1-5): NAGVMQNPRHLVRRRGQEARLRCSPMKGHSHVYWYRQLPEEGLKFMVYLQKENIIDESGMPKERFSAEFPKEGPSILRIQQVVRGDSAAYFCASSSGQGGQPQHFGDGTRLSIL.

This clone was counted only a few times. The identical CDR3 is also encoded by other nucleotide sequences in the sample. The chain employs TRBV5-1 and TRBJ2-1, with 11 positions matching TRBD2. Germline trimming cut 4 bases from V and 3 bases from J; bases unmatched to any gene: 3. CDR3 length equals 15 residues. The V gene's germline CDR1 is SGHRS and CDR2 YFSETQ. CDR3 sequence (DNA): TGCGCCAGCAGCCTTACTAGCGGGAGCTACAATGAGCAGTTCTTC. Residues: CASSLTSGSYNEQFF.

The chain carries TRBV11-2 and TRBJ2-7; 10 nucleotides agree with TRBD2. The CDR3 sequence is 16 residues long. In germline, CDR1 is SGHAT, CDR2 FQNNGV. J was trimmed by 4 bases and V by 3 bases; bases with no gene match: 9. CDR3 coding DNA: TGTGCCAGCAGCTTCCGCGGAGCGGGAGGGCGATACGAGCAGTACTTC. Its translation: CASSFRGAGGRYEQYF.

On this clone: Other DNA sequences in this sample translate to the same CDR3. This chain joins TRBV15 and TRBJ1-2, with 7 bases identical to TRBD1. CDR1 is LNHNV and CDR2 is YYDKDF in the germline V gene (reference sequence). The J segment lost 2 bases and the V segment lost 0 bases, leaving 0 bases of the junction unmatched. The CDR3 loop spans 14 amino acids. CDR3 DNA: TGTGCCACCAGCAGAGAGACAGGGAACTATGGCTACACCTTC. It codes for CATSRETGNYGYTF.

This chain links TRBV5-4 with TRBJ2-2; 8 bases fit TRBD2. Germline CDR1 reads SGHNT; CDR2 reads YYREEE (reference sequence). The CDR3 sequence is 15 residues long. This CDR3 is CTLGRSGSGTGELFF. The CDR3 region has the DNA TGTACACTGGGTCGAAGCGGGAGTGGAACCGGGGAGCTGTTTTTT.

CDR3 nucleotides: TGTGCCACTGGGGGGAGGGCCGCGAACACCGGGGAGCTGTTTTTT. Residues: CATGGRAANTGELFF. The rearrangement uses TRBV2 and TRBJ2-2; 7 positions agree with TRBD2. From germline, CDR1 is SNHLY and CDR2 FYNNEI. CDR3 length: 15 residues. With 10 bases clipped from V and 0 bases from J, the junction kept 8 bases outside the gene matches.

This clone was seen a handful of times. The chain uses TRBV5-1 and TRBJ2-3; the match to TRBD1 covers 7 bases. There are 16 residues in the CDR3. Germline assignment: CDR1 SGHRS and CDR2 YFSETQ. J was trimmed by 0 bases and V by 2 bases; bases with no gene match: 6. CDR3 bases: TGCGCCAGCAGCTTCGCGACAGGGCTAAGCACAGATACGCAGTATTTT. This encodes CASSFATGLSTDTQYF.

This chain's CDR3 is CASSFADQTAKQYF. The CDR3 DNA reads TGCGCCAGCAGCTTCGCAGACCAAACCGCGAAGCAGTACTTC. The gene calls are TRBV5-1 and TRBJ2-7; D call uncertain. Germline values: CDR1 SGHRS, CDR2 YFSETQ. Trimming stripped 2 bases from V and 8 bases from J, with 17 bases between. The CDR3 runs to 14 residues.

The chain has TRBV5-1 and TRBJ2-7; a possible D gene is TRBD2 (5 bases). V lost 5 bases and J lost 5, with 20 bases in between. The germline V gene encodes CDR1 SGHRS and CDR2 YFSETQ. This CDR3 has 15 residues. The CDR3 loop reads CASRPPGNGGNEQYF. CDR3 in DNA: TGCGCCAGCAGGCCCCCGGGTAACGGAGGAAACGAGCAGTACTTC.

For this clone: Other DNA sequences in this specimen translate into the identical CDR3. The chain couples TRBV19 to TRBJ2-5; tentative D call: TRBD1 (6 bases). The V and J ends lost 6 bases and 5 bases respectively, with 13 bases between them. CDR3 length: 13 amino acids. Germline CDR1 is LNHDA and CDR2 is SQIVND (reference sequence). The CDR3 loop reads CASSAQGAETQYF. CDR3 bases: TGTGCCAGTAGCGCACAGGGAGCTGAGACCCAGTACTTC.

The rearrangement links TRBV7-2 to TRBJ2-5; the D gene is possibly TRBD2 (6 bases). V was cut by 5 bases and J by 7 bases, with 14 bases left in between. Germline CDR1 is SGHTA and CDR2 is FQGNSA. This CDR3 spans 13 amino acids. CDR3 protein: CASSPREWGTQYF. The CDR3 region has the DNA TGTGCCAGCAGCCCTCGGGAGTGGGGGACCCAGTACTTC.

The V call is TRBV9, the J call TRBJ2-5, with 7 nucleotides matching TRBD1. Germline V gene data show CDR1 as SGDLS and CDR2 as YYNGEE. The J segment lost 2 bases and the V segment lost 0 bases, leaving 10 bases of the junction unmatched. This CDR3 has 17 residues. The CDR3 DNA is TGTGCCAGCAGCGTAGCCCTCGAGGGCAGGGGGCAAGAGACCCAGTACTTC. Translated, it gives CASSVALEGRGQETQYF.

In DNA form, the CDR3 reads TGTGCCAGCAGCTCGCAAAGATTAATGCTATACGAGCAGTACTTC. It specifies CASSSQRLMLYEQYF. This rearrangement joins TRBV5-6 to TRBJ2-7; D call uncertain. The CDR3 has 15 amino acids. The germline V gene encodes CDR1 SGHDT and CDR2 YYEEEE. V was clipped by 3 bases and J by 4 bases, with 17 bases between them.